This T cell receptor (beta chain) was identified during a study of blood T cell repertoires in COVID-19 (dated by TCRdb to between 2020 and 2021). Background for the entire study: Samples covering the acute and convalescent phases of COVID-19 were provided by collaborators in the United States, Italy and Spain. The prospective study material was composed of cDNA or gDNA derived from T cells, B-cell-depleted T cells, or PBMCs. Subjects who had been exposed to COVID-19, were actively infected with it, or had recovered from it provided the deeply sampled blood TCRbeta repertoires that made up the dataset. The repertoires were released in a freely available public database meant as a resource for research on the immune response to SARS-CoV-2. Samples were obtained from the ongoing ImmuneRACE study (first 160 participants) and from some 1,300 subjects provided by 6 global collaborators. Nearly every sample came with metadata listing a de-identified subject ID, COVID-19 status, age in years and sex. Where available, HLA class I and class II types were taken from metadata supplied by the sample provider and were not determined by assay-based typing.

About this clone itself: Its binding antigen is unknown. The input lacks base qualities; no much larger clone sits a single base away.

TCRbeta CDR3 regions were amplified from genomic DNA using the immunoSEQ Assay, a bias-controlled multiplex PCR. The original methods were these. Within the assay, amplification of reference gene primers was used to estimate how many nucleated cells each sample contained. To quantify the absolute abundance of each unique TCRbeta CDR3 rearrangement, sequence reads were collapsed and filtered. For each sample, productive Simpson clonality was calculated as the square root of Simpson's diversity index across productive rearrangements. In TCRdb, the immuneACCESS table is reduced to in-frame sequences with V and J assigned. These tables do not hold every clone; where another copy was compared, an unresolved V gene accounts for under half, and the others remain unexplained. That table is the source of V, J and clone size, and D and trimming were worked out from the DNA. Within this sample are over 450,000 clones, with roughly nine tenths of them counted one time only. The top ten constitute around 0.92% of the sample.

The paper's findings and limits, for the study overall: The amount of clinical and demographic metadata varied by source and participant and was provided uncurated.

Via the germline V gene, CDR1 is SGHAT and CDR2 FQNNGV. For this chain, trimming is 1 base at the V end and 5 bases at the J end, and the number of junction bases without a gene match is 4. The CDR3, cysteine through phenylalanine, is 14 amino acids long. Of all the DNA, just the CDR3 is kept, 42 bases in frame from base 1. In Seattle, one collaborating source enrolled patients while the infection was active and tracked those patients longitudinally over the course of disease. Each collaborating institution followed its own protocols to collect whole blood in K2EDTA tubes. For TCRbeta analysis, collaborator samples were shipped as frozen whole blood, as isolated PBMCs, or as DNA extracted from either sample type.

The sequencing input was peripheral blood. This sequence was found in a man in his late teens or twenties with COVID-19, enrolled during active disease. The sequence joins TRBV11-2 to TRBJ2-7; 8 nucleotides in the junction match TRBD2. The DNA sequence is given as TGTGCCAGCAGCTTAGGCGGGGGGCTCGACGAGCAGTACTTC. It codes for CASSLGGGLDEQYF. Where the CDR3 stops, the reference TRBV11-2 and TRBJ2-7 genes take over; the full variable domain is EAGVAQSPRYKIIEKRQSVAFWCNPISGHATLYWYQQILGQGPKLLIQFQNNGVVDDSQLPKDRFSAERLKGVDSTLKIQPAKLEDSAVYLCASSLGGGLDEQYFGPGTRLTVT.